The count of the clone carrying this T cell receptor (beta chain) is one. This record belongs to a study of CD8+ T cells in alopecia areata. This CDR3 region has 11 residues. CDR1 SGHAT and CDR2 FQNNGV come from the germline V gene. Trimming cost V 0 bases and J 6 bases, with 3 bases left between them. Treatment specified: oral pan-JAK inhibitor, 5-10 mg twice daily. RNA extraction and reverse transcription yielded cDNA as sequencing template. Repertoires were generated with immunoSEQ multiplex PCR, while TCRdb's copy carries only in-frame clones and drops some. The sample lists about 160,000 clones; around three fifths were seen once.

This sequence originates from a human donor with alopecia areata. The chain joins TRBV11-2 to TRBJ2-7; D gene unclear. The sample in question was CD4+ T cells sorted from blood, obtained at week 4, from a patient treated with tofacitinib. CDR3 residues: CASSLDLEQYF. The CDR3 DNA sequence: TGTGCCAGCAGCTTAGATCTCGAGCAGTACTTC. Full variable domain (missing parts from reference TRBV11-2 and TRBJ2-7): EAGVAQSPRYKIIEKRQSVAFWCNPISGHATLYWYQQILGQGPKLLIQFQNNGVVDDSQLPKDRFSAERLKGVDSTLKIQPAKLEDSAVYLCASSLDLEQYFGPGTRLTVT.